The 14 T cell receptor beta chains listed next were all sequenced from one sample in a study of blood T cell repertoires in COVID-19. Assay: immunoSEQ multiplex PCR; the TCRdb copy retains only in-frame clones and omits some. The sample records some 200,000 clones, roughly 80% being singletons. Input material: peripheral blood. The receptor set was obtained from a woman in her 70s with acute or convalescent COVID-19.

The CDR3 loop is CASSLSGGQGAINEQFF. As DNA, the CDR3 is TGTGCCAGCAGTTTATCGGGGGGACAGGGGGCGATCAATGAGCAGTTCTTC. The rearrangement uses TRBV27 and TRBJ2-1; TRBD1 matches at 12 bases. From germline, CDR1 is MNHEY and CDR2 SMNVEV (reference sequence). The junction had 6 bases not matched to a gene; V was cut back by 0 bases and J by 6 bases. The CDR3 covers 17 residues.

The chain joins TRBV5-1 to TRBJ2-1; 10 positions match TRBD2. The length of the CDR3 is 15 residues. Trimming removed 5 bases from V and 5 bases from J; junction bases left unmatched: 7. CDR1 is SGHRS, CDR2 YFSETQ, per germline. The CDR3 is CASSPGLAIDNEQFF. The CDR3 DNA is TGCGCCAGCAGTCCGGGACTAGCGATAGACAATGAGCAGTTCTTC.

V gene TRBV19 combines with J gene TRBJ2-2; tentative D call: TRBD2 (6 bases). V was pared by 6 bases and J by 3 bases, with 14 bases between. Per the germline V gene, CDR1 is LNHDA and CDR2 is SQIVND (reference sequence). This CDR3 has 15 residues. The CDR3 DNA reads as TGTGCCAGTAGGTCCGGGACTTACGACACCGGGGAGCTGTTTTTT. Protein: CASRSGTYDTGELFF. The full variable domain, in which reference TRBV19 and TRBJ2-2 provide the parts outside the CDR3, is DGGITQSPKYLFRKEGQNVTLSCEQNLNHDAMYWYRQDPGQGLRLIYYSQIVNDFQKGDIAEGYSVSREKKESFPLTVTSAQKNPTAFYLCASRSGTYDTGELFFGEGSRLTVL.

The rearrangement links TRBV11-2 to TRBJ2-7; D is possibly TRBD2 (7 bases). CDR1 is SGHAT, CDR2 FQNNGV, per germline. Trimming cost V 0 bases and J 1 base, with 10 bases left between them. The CDR3 length is 15 residues. The DNA of the CDR3 is TGTGCCAGCAGCTTAGAGCGGGGGCCGTCCTACGAGCAGTACTTC. Translation gives CASSLERGPSYEQYF.

This rearrangement joins TRBV4-1 to TRBJ1-2, with a weak D call TRBD1 (6 bases). The CDR3 sequence is 15 residues long. CDR1 and CDR2 from the germline V gene are MGHRA and YSYEKL. Trimming took off 0 bases at V and 4 bases at J, with 12 bases between the two ends. The CDR3 DNA reads TGCGCCAGCAGCCAAGAGGGGGCGACGTTCTATGGCTACACCTTC. The encoded protein is CASSQEGATFYGYTF.

The rearrangement links TRBV2 to TRBJ1-3; TRBD1 agrees at 10 bases. From germline, CDR1 is SNHLY and CDR2 FYNNEI. The CDR3 extends over 14 amino acids. V gave up 10 bases and J gave up 7 bases; unmatched junction bases: 10. CDR3 coding DNA: TGTGCCACCCTCCGGGACAGGGGATCGAACACCATATATTTT. Translating gives CATLRDRGSNTIYF. Supplemented by reference TRBV2 and TRBJ1-3, the full variable domain reads EPEVTQTPSHQVTQMGQEVILRCVPISNHLYFYWYRQILGQKVEFLVSFYNNEISEKSEIFDDQFSVERPDGSNFTLKIRSTKLEDSAMYFCATLRDRGSNTIYFGEGSWLTVV.

This chain connects TRBV24-1 to TRBJ2-1, with 14 nucleotides matching TRBD2. Germline loops: CDR1 KGHDR, CDR2 SFDVKD. This CDR3 is built from 17 residues. The trim removed 4 bases at V and 5 bases at J, leaving 6 bases unmatched. CDR3 nucleotides: TGTGCCACCAGTGACCCGGGACTAGCGGGGGTAAACAATGAGCAGTTCTTC. It specifies CATSDPGLAGVNNEQFF.

This chain connects TRBV4-1 to TRBJ2-5; 15 bases are a match to TRBD2. The germline gives CDR1 MGHRA, CDR2 YSYEKL. CDR3 length: 18 residues. V lost 3 bases, J lost 5 bases, and 10 bases stayed unmatched. The CDR3 reads CASSQLGLAGGVQETQYF. CDR3 sequence (DNA): TGCGCCAGCAGCCAGTTGGGACTAGCGGGGGGTGTGCAGGAGACCCAGTACTTC.

The chain employs TRBV6-1 and TRBJ1-6; 9 bases align to TRBD1. Trimming took 4 bases from V and 8 from J; bases not matched to a gene: 12. The V gene's germline CDR1 is MNHNS and CDR2 SASEGT. This CDR3 is 17 amino acids long. The CDR3 nucleotides read TGTGCCAGCAGTGGGGGTCCCGGGACAGGGATTTATTCACCCCTCCACTTT. Translated: CASSGGPGTGIYSPLHF.

Details on this clone: Likely a read error: the CDR3 ends without its conserved phenylalanine or tryptophan. The DNA is omitted, as the CDR3 cannot be located on it reliably, and the CDR3 follows TCRdb's listing. The J gene is TRBJ2-7, the V gene TRBV21-1; TRBD1 is the table's D call, not checked against the DNA. TRBV21-1 is a listed pseudogene. The CDR3 region is 11 residues in length, termini included. The chain's CDR3 is CASSGGQGEGL.

This chain joins TRBV7-2 and TRBJ2-5; D is uncertain. Germline CDR1 reads SGHTA; CDR2 reads FQGNSA. The V end was cut by 3 bases, the J end by 1 base, with 9 bases between. This CDR3 is built from 14 residues. CDR3: CASSLMAAQETQYF. For the CDR3, the DNA is TGTGCCAGCAGCTTGATGGCGGCCCAAGAGACCCAGTACTTC.

A note on this clone: This sample includes further DNA sequences coding for the same CDR3. The rearrangement links TRBV18 to TRBJ2-2, with 10 bases fitting TRBD2. CDR1 is KGHSH, CDR2 LQKENI, per germline. The CDR3 sequence is 15 residues long. The V segment lost 3 bases and the J segment 4 bases; nucleotides outside the gene matches: 2. The CDR3 nucleotides are TGTGCCAGCTCACCCCTAGCGGGGGTCACCGGGGAGCTGTTTTTT. This sequence encodes CASSPLAGVTGELFF.

The chain is built from TRBV27 and TRBJ2-5, with 7 nucleotides matching TRBD1. V lost 5 bases, J lost 5 bases, and 5 bases stayed unmatched. The germline gives CDR1 MNHEY, CDR2 SMNVEV (reference sequence). This CDR3 comprises 13 residues. The CDR3 DNA sequence: TGTGCCAGCAGTCTAGACAGGGCTGAGACCCAGTACTTC. It codes for CASSLDRAETQYF.

The chain is built from TRBV29-1 and TRBJ1-1; TRBD1 aligns across 9 bases. This CDR3 spans 12 amino acids. Unmatched junction bases numbered 4, after V lost 4 bases and J lost 7 bases. CDR1 is SQVTM, CDR2 ANQGSEA, per germline. The CDR3 reads CSVGTGVGEAFF. The CDR3 DNA reads TGCAGCGTTGGGACAGGGGTTGGTGAAGCTTTCTTT.